The present entry profiles one T cell receptor (beta chain) with its context. The antigen is undetermined. One junction end does not reproduce the germline sequence, and a read error may be involved. Via MiXCR, TCRdb re-called the 5' RACE reads, giving one row per CDR3 protein. In the table there are around 250,000 distinct CDR3 sequences, 15% to 20% of which are singletons. The data were obtained in a study of T-cell memory formation after mild COVID-19. In the study overall: Each donor largely had its own TCR clusters.

General study findings and limits: Pre-infection memory held some responding clones, suggesting pre-existing cross-reactive T cells responded.

This CDR3 contains 12 residues. Germline-derived CDR1 and CDR2 are SGHVS and FNYEAQ. This TCR was recovered from a man aged 18 to 30 who had mild COVID-19 (a few samples of this study predate the infection). Cell type and time point are not known. The specimen was PBMCs or a T cell subset sorted from them (not recorded which). The chain joins TRBV7-6 to TRBJ2-5; 13 bases align to TRBD2. CDR3 in amino acids: CASSPTSGGVHF. As DNA, the CDR3 is TGTGCCAGCAGCCCTACTAGCGGGGGGGTACACTTC.